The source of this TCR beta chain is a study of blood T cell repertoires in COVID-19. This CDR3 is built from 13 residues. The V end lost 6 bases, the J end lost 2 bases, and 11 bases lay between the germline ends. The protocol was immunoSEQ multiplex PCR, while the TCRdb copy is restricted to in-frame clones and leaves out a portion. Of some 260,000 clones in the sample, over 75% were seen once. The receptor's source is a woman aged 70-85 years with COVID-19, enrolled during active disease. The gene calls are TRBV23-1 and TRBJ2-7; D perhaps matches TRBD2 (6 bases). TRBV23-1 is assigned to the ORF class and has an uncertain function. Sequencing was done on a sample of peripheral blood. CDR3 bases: TGCGCCAGCAGGGGACTGCACCCCTACGAGCAGTACTTC. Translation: CASRGLHPYEQYF.